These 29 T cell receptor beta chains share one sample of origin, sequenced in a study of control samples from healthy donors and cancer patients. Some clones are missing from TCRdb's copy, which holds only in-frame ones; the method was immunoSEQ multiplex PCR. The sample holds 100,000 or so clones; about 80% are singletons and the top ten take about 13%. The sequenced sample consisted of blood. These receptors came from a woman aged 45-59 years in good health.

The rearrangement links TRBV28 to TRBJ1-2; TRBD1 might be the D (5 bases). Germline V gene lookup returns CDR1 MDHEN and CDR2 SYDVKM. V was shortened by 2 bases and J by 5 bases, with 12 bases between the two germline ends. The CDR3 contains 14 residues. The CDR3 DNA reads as TGTGCCAGCAGTTTAGTGGGGGGAAAATATGGCTACACCTTC. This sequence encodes CASSLVGGKYGYTF.

CDR3 sequence reads: CAWTARDRGPRSDTQYF. The CDR3 DNA reads as TGTGCCTGGACCGCCCGGGACAGAGGCCCCAGGTCAGATACGCAGTATTTT. The rearrangement uses TRBV30 and TRBJ2-3; 7 nucleotides match TRBD1. J lost 4 bases, V lost 4 bases, and 17 bases had no gene match. Germline V gives CDR1 GTSNPN, CDR2 SVGIG (reference sequence). The CDR3 runs 17 residues.

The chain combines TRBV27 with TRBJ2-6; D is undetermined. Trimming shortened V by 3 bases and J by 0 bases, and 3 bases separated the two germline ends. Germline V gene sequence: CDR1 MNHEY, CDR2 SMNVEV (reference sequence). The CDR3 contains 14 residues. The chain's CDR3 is CASSFSSGANVLTF. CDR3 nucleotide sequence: TGTGCCAGCAGTTTTAGCTCTGGGGCCAACGTCCTGACTTTC.

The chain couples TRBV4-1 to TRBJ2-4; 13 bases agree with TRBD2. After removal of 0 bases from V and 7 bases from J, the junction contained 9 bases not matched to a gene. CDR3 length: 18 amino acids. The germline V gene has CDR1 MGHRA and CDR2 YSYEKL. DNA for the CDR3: TGCGCCAGCAGCCAAGATAGTAGGGGACTAGCGGGAAGGAACATTCAGTACTTC. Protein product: CASSQDSRGLAGRNIQYF.

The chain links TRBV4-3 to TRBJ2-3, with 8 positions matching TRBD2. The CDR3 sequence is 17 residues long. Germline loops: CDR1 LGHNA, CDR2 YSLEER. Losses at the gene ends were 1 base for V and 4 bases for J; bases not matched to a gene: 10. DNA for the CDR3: TGCGCCAGCAGCCAAGTACCCCTCGGGAGGGCCGCAGATACGCAGTATTTT. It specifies CASSQVPLGRAADTQYF.

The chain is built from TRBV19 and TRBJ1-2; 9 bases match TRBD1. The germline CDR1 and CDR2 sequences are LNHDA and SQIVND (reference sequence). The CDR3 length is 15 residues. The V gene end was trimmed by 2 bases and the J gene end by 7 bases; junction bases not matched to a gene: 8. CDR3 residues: CASSISGTGWSGYTF. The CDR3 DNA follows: TGTGCCAGTAGTATATCCGGGACAGGGTGGAGTGGCTACACCTTC. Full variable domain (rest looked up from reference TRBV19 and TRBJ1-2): DGGITQSPKYLFRKEGQNVTLSCEQNLNHDAMYWYRQDPGQGLRLIYYSQIVNDFQKGDIAEGYSVSREKKESFPLTVTSAQKNPTAFYLCASSISGTGWSGYTFGSGTRLTVV.

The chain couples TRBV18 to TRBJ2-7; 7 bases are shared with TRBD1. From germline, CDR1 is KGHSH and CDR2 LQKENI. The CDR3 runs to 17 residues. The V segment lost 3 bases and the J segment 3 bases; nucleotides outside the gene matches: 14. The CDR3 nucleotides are TGTGCCAGCTCACCCCTTCCTCCGGGGACAGATTTCTACGAGCAGTACTTC. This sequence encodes CASSPLPPGTDFYEQYF.

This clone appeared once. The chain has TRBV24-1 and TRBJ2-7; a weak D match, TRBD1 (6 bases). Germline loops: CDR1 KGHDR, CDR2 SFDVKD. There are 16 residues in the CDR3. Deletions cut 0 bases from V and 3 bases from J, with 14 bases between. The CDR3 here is CATSDLSGETSYEQYF. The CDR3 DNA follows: TGTGCCACCAGTGATTTGTCAGGGGAGACGAGCTACGAGCAGTACTTC.

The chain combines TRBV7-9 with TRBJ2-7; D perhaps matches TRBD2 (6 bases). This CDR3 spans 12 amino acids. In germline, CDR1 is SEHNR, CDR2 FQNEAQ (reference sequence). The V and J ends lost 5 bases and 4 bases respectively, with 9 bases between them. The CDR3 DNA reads TGTGCCAGCAGCGACGGGACTTACGAGCAGTACTTC. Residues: CASSDGTYEQYF.

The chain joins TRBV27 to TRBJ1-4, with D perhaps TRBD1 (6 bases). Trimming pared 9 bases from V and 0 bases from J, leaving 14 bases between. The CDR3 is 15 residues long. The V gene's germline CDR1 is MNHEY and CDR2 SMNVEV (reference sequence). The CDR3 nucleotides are TGTGCCAGGTTGACAGGCAGTGCAACTAATGAAAAACTGTTTTTT. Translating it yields CARLTGSATNEKLFF.

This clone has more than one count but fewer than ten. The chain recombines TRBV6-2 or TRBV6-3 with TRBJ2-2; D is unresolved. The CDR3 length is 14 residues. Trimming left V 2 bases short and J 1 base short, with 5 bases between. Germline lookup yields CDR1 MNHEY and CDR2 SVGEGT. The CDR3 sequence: CASSYSENTGELFF. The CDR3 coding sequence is TGTGCCAGCAGTTACAGCGAGAACACCGGGGAGCTGTTTTTT.

CDR3: CASSQPQERGVGLFF. As DNA, the CDR3 is TGCGCCAGCAGCCAACCGCAAGAAAGGGGGGTCGGGCTGTTTTTT. The chain employs TRBV4-1 and TRBJ2-2; perhaps D is TRBD1 or TRBD2 (6 bases each). V lost 2 bases to trimming and J lost 13 bases, with 20 bases between them. CDR1 MGHRA and CDR2 YSYEKL come from the germline V gene. The CDR3 extends over 15 amino acids.

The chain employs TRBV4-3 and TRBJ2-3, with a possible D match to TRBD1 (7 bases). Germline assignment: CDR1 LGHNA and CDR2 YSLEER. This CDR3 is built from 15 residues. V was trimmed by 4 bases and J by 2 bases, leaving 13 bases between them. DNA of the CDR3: TGCGCCAGCAGCCCCCAGGGGGGAGCCACAGATACGCAGTATTTT. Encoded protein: CASSPQGGATDTQYF.

CDR3 DNA sequence: TGTGCCAGCAGCGCCCTTTCATCGTCCTCCTACGAGCAGTACTTC. This codes for CASSALSSSSYEQYF. The chain is built from TRBV6-5 and TRBJ2-7; D unresolved. CDR1 is MNHEY and CDR2 is SVGAGI in the germline V gene. This CDR3 comprises 15 residues. Trimming cost V 6 bases and J 0 bases, with 15 bases left between them.

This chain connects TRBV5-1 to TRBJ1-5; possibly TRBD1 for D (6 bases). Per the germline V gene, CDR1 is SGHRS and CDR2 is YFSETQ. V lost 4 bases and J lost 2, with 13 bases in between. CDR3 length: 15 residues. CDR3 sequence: CASSETGRGNQPQHF. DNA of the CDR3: TGCGCCAGCAGCGAAACAGGGCGGGGCAATCAGCCCCAGCATTTT.

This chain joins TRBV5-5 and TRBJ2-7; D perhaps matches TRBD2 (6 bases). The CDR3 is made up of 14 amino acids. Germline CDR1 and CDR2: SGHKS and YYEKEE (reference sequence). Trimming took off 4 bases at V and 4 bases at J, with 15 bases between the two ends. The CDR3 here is CASSPGVGVYEQYF. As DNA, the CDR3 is TGTGCCAGCAGCCCGGGAGTCGGAGTGTACGAGCAGTACTTC.

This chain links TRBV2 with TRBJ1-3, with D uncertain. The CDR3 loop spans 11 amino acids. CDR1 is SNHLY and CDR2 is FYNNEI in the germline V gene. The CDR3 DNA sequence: TGTGCAATCAGCTCTGGAAACACCATATATTTT. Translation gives CAISSGNTIYF.

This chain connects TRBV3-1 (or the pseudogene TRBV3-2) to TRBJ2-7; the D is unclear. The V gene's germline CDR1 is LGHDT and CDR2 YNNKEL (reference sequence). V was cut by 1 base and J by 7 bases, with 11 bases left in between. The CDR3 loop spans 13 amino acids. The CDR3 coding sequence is TGTGCCAGCAGCCAAGCCCTTTTGGGAGAGCAGTACTTC. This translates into CASSQALLGEQYF.

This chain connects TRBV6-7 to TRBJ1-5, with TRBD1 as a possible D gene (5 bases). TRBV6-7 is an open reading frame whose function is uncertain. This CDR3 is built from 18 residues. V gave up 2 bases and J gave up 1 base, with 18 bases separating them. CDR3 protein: CASSYKIVDSRSNQPQHF. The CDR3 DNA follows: TGTGCCAGCAGTTACAAAATAGTCGACAGTCGGAGCAATCAGCCCCAGCATTTT.

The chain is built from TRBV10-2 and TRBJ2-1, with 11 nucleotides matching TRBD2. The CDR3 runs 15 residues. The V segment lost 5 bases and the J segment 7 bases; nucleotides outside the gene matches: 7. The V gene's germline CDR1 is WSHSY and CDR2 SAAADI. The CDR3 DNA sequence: TGCGCCAGCAGTATTTTAGCGGGAGGGGTGAATGAGCAGTTCTTC. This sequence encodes CASSILAGGVNEQFF.

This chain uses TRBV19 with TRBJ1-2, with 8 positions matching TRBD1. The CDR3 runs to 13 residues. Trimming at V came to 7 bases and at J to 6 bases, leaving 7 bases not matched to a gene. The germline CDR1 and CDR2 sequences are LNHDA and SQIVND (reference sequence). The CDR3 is CASISDRENGYTF. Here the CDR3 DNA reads TGTGCCAGTATTTCGGACAGGGAGAATGGCTACACCTTC.

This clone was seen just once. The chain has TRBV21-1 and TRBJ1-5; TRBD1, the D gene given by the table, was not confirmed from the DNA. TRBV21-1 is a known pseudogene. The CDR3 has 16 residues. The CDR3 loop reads CASSKLSGTGFQPQHF. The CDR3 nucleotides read TGTGCCAGCAGCAAACTCAGCGGGACAGGGTTCCAGCCCCAGCATTTT.

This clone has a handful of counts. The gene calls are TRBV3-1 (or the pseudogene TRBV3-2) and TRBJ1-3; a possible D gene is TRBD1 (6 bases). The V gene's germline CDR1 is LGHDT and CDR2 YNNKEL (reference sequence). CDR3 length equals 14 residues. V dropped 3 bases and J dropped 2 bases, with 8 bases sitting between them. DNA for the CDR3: TGTGCCAGCAGCCAGGGGGCTGCTGGAAACACCATATATTTT. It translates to CASSQGAAGNTIYF.

CDR3 protein: CASSAGLAGETQYF. As DNA, the CDR3 is TGTGCCAGCAGTGCGGGACTAGCGGGAGAGACCCAGTACTTC. This chain links TRBV5-8 with TRBJ2-5, with 12 bases aligning to TRBD2. The CDR3 has 14 amino acids. With 5 bases clipped from V and 4 bases from J, the junction kept 3 bases outside the gene matches. Germline V CDR1 and CDR2: SGHTS, YDEGEE.

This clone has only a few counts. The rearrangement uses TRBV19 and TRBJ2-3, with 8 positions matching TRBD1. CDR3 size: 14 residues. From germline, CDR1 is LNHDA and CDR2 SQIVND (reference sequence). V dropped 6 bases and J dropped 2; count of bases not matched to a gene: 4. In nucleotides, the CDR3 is TGTGCCAGTAGGGGTCAGGGGGCCACAGATACGCAGTATTTT. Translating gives CASRGQGATDTQYF.

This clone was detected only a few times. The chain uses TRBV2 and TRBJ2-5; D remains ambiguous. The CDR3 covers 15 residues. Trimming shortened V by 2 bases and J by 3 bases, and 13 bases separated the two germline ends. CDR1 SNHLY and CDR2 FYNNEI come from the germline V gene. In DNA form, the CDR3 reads TGTGCCAGCAGTGAATTTGATACTATCAAAGAGACCCAGTACTTC. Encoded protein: CASSEFDTIKETQYF.

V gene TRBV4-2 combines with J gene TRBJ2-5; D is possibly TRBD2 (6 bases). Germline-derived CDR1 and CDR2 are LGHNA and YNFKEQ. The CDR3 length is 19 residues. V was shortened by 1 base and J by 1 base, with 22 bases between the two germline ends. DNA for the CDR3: TGTGCCAGCAGCCAAGGCCAAGGAGGGCCAGTGGGGATCCAAGAGACCCAGTACTTC. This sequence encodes CASSQGQGGPVGIQETQYF.

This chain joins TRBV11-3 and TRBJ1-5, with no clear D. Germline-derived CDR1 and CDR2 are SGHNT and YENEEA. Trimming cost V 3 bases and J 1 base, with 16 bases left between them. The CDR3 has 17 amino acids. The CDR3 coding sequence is TGTGCCAGCAGCTTTGTATCGGCCACCCGGAGCAATCAGCCCCAGCATTTT. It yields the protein CASSFVSATRSNQPQHF.

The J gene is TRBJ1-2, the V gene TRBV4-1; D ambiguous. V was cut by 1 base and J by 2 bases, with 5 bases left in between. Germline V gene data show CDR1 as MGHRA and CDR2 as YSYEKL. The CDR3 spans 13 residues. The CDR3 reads CASSQGQNYGYTF. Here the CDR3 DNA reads TGCGCCAGCAGCCAAGGGCAAAACTATGGCTACACCTTC.